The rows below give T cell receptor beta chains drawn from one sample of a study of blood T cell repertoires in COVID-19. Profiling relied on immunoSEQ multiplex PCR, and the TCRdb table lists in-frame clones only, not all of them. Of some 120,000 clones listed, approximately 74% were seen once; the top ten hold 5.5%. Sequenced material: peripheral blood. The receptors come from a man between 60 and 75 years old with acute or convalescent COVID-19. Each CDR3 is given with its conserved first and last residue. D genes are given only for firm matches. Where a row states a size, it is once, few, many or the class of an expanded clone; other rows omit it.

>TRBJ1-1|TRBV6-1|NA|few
TGTGCCAGCAGTGAAGTGGAGCGGGGCAGGGTGGGGAACACTGAAGCTTTCTTT
CASSEVERGRVGNTEAFF
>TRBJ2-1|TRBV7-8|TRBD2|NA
TGTGCCAGCAGCCCAGCCCGGGGGGAGTACAATGAGCAGTTCTTC
CASSPARGEYNEQFF
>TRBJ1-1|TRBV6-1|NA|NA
TGTGCCAGCAGTGAACATACAGGCACTGAAGCTTTCTTT
CASSEHTGTEAFF
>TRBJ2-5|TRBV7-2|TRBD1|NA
TGTGCCAGCAGCCTGGGACAGATTCCTGGGGAGACCCAGTACTTC
CASSLGQIPGETQYF
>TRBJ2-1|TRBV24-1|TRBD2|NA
TGTGCCACAATGTCTAGCGGGAGTACCTCCTACAATGAGCAGTTCTTC
CATMSSGSTSYNEQFF
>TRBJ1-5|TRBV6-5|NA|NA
TGTGCCAGCAGTTACTCGGTCTGGGGAGCCCAGCATTTT
CASSYSVWGAQHF
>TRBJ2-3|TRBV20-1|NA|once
TGCAGTGCTAGTGGGTGGCGGGAACCCACAGATACGCAGTATTTT
CSASGWREPTDTQYF
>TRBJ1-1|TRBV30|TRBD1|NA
TGTGCCTGGAGTTGGGACAGGGTCAGCACTGAAGCTTTCTTT
CAWSWDRVSTEAFF
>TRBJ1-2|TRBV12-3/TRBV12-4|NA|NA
TGTGCCAGCAGACCTAATCCGGCGGGGGGCTACACCTTC
CASRPNPAGGYTF
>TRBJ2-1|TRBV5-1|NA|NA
TGCGCCAGCAGCTTGGTTCACTTTAATGAGCAGTTCTTC
CASSLVHFNEQFF
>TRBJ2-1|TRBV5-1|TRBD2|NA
TGCGCCAGCAGCCAAGCGGGGGATGAGCAGTTCTTC
CASSQAGDEQFF
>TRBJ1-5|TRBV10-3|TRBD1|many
TGTGCCATCAGCCCCACAGGGGGCGGCAATCAGCCCCAGCATTTT
CAISPTGGGNQPQHF
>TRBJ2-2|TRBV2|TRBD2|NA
TGTGCCAGCAGTTCGGTAGCGGGGGCCTATTCTACCACCGGGGAGCTGTTTTTT
CASSSVAGAYSTTGELFF
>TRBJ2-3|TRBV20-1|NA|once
TGCAGTGCTAGTAAGACAGGTAGCACAGATACGCAGTATTTT
CSASKTGSTDTQYF
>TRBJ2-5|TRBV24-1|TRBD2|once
TGTGCCACCAGTGGGGTGGGGAGGGGCCTAGAAACCCAGTACTTC
CATSGVGRGLETQYF
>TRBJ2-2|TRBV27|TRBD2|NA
TGTGCCAGCACGAGTCTAGCGGGAGGCACCGGGGAGCTGTTTTTT
CASTSLAGGTGELFF
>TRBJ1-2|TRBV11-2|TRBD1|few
TGTGCCAGCAGCTTAGGCAGGGGGGAAGCTAACTATGGCTACACCTTC
CASSLGRGEANYGYTF
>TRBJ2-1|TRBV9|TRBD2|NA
TGTGCCAGCAGCCCCCGCGGGAGGTCTGATGAGCAGTTCTTC
CASSPRGRSDEQFF
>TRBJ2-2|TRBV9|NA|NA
TGTGCCAGCAGCGTATCCAAAGCGGAAACGAACACCGGGGAGCTGTTTTTT
CASSVSKAETNTGELFF
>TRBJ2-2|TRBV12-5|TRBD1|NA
TGTGCTAGTGGTTTGGACCGGTTATGGACAGGGAACACCGGGGAGCTGTTTTTT
CASGLDRLWTGNTGELFF
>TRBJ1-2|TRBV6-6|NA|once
TGTGCCAGCAGGAATACAGGCTATGGCTACACCTTC
CASRNTGYGYTF
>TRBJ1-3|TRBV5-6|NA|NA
TGTGCCAGCAGCTTGGTGGGACATAGCTCTGGAAACACCATATATTTT
CASSLVGHSSGNTIYF
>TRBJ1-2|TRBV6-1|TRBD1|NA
TGTGCCAGCAGTGAAGCACAGGGGGCCCGTGGTGACTACACCTTC
CASSEAQGARGDYTF
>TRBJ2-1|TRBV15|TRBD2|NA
TGTGCCACCAGCGGCATAGCGGGGGGTTTATACAATGAGCAGTTCTTC
CATSGIAGGLYNEQFF
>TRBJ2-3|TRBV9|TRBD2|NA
TGTGCCAGCAGCGTAGGGAGAGCGGGGGGGAGATTAGATACAGATACGCAGTATTTT
CASSVGRAGGRLDTDTQYF
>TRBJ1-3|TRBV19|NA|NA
TGTGCCAGTAGTTCGAGTTCCACCCGAAACACCATATATTTT
CASSSSSTRNTIYF
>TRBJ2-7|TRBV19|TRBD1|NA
TGTGCCAGTGGATCTGAGGGGGCCGGGTACTACGAGCAGTACTTC
CASGSEGAGYYEQYF
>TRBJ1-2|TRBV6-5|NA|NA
TGTGCCAGCGGCGGGGTTGTTGCCCTCTATGGCTACACCTTC
CASGGVVALYGYTF
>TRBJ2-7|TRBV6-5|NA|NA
TGTGCCAGCACTCAAGAGGGGGGGGCGAGACGCGAGCAGTACTTC
CASTQEGGARREQYF
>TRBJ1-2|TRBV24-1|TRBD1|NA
TGTGCCACCAGTGGGACAGGGACCTATGGCTACACCTTC
CATSGTGTYGYTF
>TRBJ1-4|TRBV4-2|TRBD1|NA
TGTGCCAGCAGCCCCCGACAGGGGAATGTTGAAAAACTGTTTTTT
CASSPRQGNVEKLFF
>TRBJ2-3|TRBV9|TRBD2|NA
TGTGCCAGCAGCGTATCTACTAGCGGGAGGGTTCGGGATACGCAGTATTTT
CASSVSTSGRVRDTQYF
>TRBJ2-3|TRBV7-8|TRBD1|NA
TGTGCCAGCAGCTTCCCATCCTCGGGACAGGGTTTCAAAGATACGCAGTATTTT
CASSFPSSGQGFKDTQYF
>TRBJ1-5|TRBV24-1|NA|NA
TGTGCCACCCAGTTCGATAGCAATCAGCCCCAGCATTTT
CATQFDSNQPQHF
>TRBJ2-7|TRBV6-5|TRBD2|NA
TGTGCCAGCGGACGGGGGGGCGAATCCGAGCAGTACTTC
CASGRGGESEQYF
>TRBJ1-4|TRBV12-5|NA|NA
TGTGCTAGTGGTTCCAACCCCTATCTTGCCCTAAAACTGTTTTTT
CASGSNPYLALKLFF
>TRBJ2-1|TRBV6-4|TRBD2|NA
TGTGCCAGCAGTGACTTTAGCGGGGGGGCGGATGAGCAGTTCTTC
CASSDFSGGADEQFF
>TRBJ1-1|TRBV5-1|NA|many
TGCGCCAGCAGCTTGGCGAATCCGGGAGTGAACACTGAAGCTTTCTTT
CASSLANPGVNTEAFF
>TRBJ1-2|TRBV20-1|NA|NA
TGCAGTGCTAGTTCAGGGAACTATGGCTACACCTTC
CSASSGNYGYTF
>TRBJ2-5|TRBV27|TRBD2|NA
TGTGCCAGCAGTTTGCAAGTTCGGCCAGCGGGGATCCAAGAGACCCAGTACTTC
CASSLQVRPAGIQETQYF
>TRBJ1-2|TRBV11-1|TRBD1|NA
TGTGCCAGCAGCTTAGCGCTGGACAGGGGAAAAGTTGGCTACACCTTC
CASSLALDRGKVGYTF
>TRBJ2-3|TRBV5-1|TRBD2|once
TGCGCCAGCAGCCCACCAGCGGGAGTTAACACAGATACGCAGTATTTT
CASSPPAGVNTDTQYF
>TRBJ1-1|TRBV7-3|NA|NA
TGTGCCAGCGGAGGGGCCTACACTGAAGCTTTCTTT
CASGGAYTEAFF
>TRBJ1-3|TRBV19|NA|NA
TGTGCCAGTAGTTCTACCACAAGGGGTTCCGTTCGGCACACCATATATTTT
CASSSTTRGSVRHTIYF
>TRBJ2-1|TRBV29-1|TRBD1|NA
TGCAGCGTTACAGCGGACAGGGGTACCTACAATGAGCAGTTCTTC
CSVTADRGTYNEQFF
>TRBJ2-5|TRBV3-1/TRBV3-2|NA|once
TGTGCCAGCAGCCACTCTCAAAGGGGGAAAGAGACCCAGTACTTC
CASSHSQRGKETQYF
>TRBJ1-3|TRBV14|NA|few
TGTGCCAGCAGCCCCGGACACTCTGGAAACACCATATATTTT
CASSPGHSGNTIYF